This is a list of T cell receptor beta chains from one sample in a study of blood T cells in healthy people across ages. TCRdb reprocessed the 5' RACE reads via MiXCR and lists one record per CDR3 protein. The table has roughly 1,500,000 distinct CDR3 sequences, about 40% seen once. Sample: blood. The receptors were sampled from a woman between 18 and 30 years old in good health. Both conserved end residues are part of each CDR3. Fields, in order: D gene, clone size, J gene, V gene, CDR3 DNA, CDR3 protein. D genes are given only for firm matches. The size field is filled for only some rows; it gives once, few, many or a size class.

D gene: TRBD2; clone size: few; J gene: TRBJ2-3; V gene: TRBV3-1; CDR3 DNA: TGTGCCAGCAGCCGGGAGCGGGGGGATACGCAGTATTTT; CDR3 protein: CASSRERGDTQYF
D gene: TRBD2; clone size: NA; J gene: TRBJ2-1; V gene: TRBV24-1; CDR3 DNA: TGTGCCACTTCCCCTGACGCGGGAGGTGTCTATGAGCAGTTCTTC; CDR3 protein: CATSPDAGGVYEQFF
D gene: NA; clone size: NA; J gene: TRBJ1-2; V gene: TRBV11-2; CDR3 DNA: TGTGCCAGCACAAGACAGGACGCCTATGGCTACACCTTC; CDR3 protein: CASTRQDAYGYTF
D gene: TRBD2; clone size: few; J gene: TRBJ2-3; V gene: TRBV7-6; CDR3 DNA: TGTGCCAGCAGCGGGATGACTAGCCCTCTAAGCACAGATACGCAGTATTTT; CDR3 protein: CASSGMTSPLSTDTQYF
D gene: TRBD2; clone size: few; J gene: TRBJ2-5; V gene: TRBV2; CDR3 DNA: TGCGCCAGCAAGGGACTAGCGGGCCAAGAGACCCAGTACTTC; CDR3 protein: CASKGLAGQETQYF
D gene: NA; clone size: few; J gene: TRBJ2-5; V gene: TRBV11-2; CDR3 DNA: TGTGCCAGCAGCTTAGCCGTGACCTTCCAAGAGACCCAGTACTTC; CDR3 protein: CASSLAVTFQETQYF
D gene: NA; clone size: NA; J gene: TRBJ1-6; V gene: TRBV5-1; CDR3 DNA: TGCGCCGGCAGCGCCGGGACAAGCTCGACACCCCTCCACTTT; CDR3 protein: CAGSAGTSSTPLHF
D gene: NA; clone size: NA; J gene: TRBJ2-7; V gene: TRBV5-1; CDR3 DNA: TGCGCCAGCAGCCATCTACTATTCTCCTACGAGCAGTACTTC; CDR3 protein: CASSHLLFSYEQYF
D gene: TRBD2; clone size: NA; J gene: TRBJ2-5; V gene: TRBV7-9; CDR3 DNA: TGTGCCAGCAGTTCTAGCGGGAGGGGAGAGACCCAGTACTTC; CDR3 protein: CASSSSGRGETQYF
D gene: TRBD1; clone size: NA; J gene: TRBJ1-5; V gene: TRBV27; CDR3 DNA: TGTGCCAGCAGTTTGCAGGGGGGCTTCCTCAATCAGCCCCAGCATTTT; CDR3 protein: CASSLQGGFLNQPQHF
D gene: NA; clone size: NA; J gene: TRBJ2-1; V gene: TRBV6-6; CDR3 DNA: TGTGCCGTCTCTACTAGCTGGGAGCAGTTCTTC; CDR3 protein: CAVSTSWEQFF
D gene: TRBD2; clone size: NA; J gene: TRBJ2-2; V gene: TRBV10-3; CDR3 DNA: TGTGCCATCAGTGAGCCTCCACCGGGACTAGGCACCGGGGAGCTGTTTTTT; CDR3 protein: CAISEPPPGLGTGELFF
D gene: TRBD1; clone size: NA; J gene: TRBJ1-4; V gene: TRBV6-1; CDR3 DNA: TGTGCCAGCAGACGGACAGGGGCTACTGTAAATGAAAAACTGTTTTTT; CDR3 protein: CASRRTGATVNEKLFF
D gene: NA; clone size: NA; J gene: TRBJ1-5; V gene: TRBV28; CDR3 DNA: TGTGCCAGCAGTTCCCCAATCGATGATAGCAATCAGCCCCAGCATTTT; CDR3 protein: CASSSPIDDSNQPQHF
D gene: TRBD2; clone size: NA; J gene: TRBJ2-7; V gene: TRBV4-1; CDR3 DNA: TGCGCCAGCAGCCATCTCCCCTCTAGCGGGGTGGAGCAGTACTTC; CDR3 protein: CASSHLPSSGVEQYF
D gene: NA; clone size: few; J gene: TRBJ1-4; V gene: TRBV29-1; CDR3 DNA: TGCAGCGTTGAAGCCTCTTTGCCGGGAAAACTGTTTTTT; CDR3 protein: CSVEASLPGKLFF
D gene: NA; clone size: NA; J gene: TRBJ1-1; V gene: TRBV18; CDR3 DNA: TGTGCCAGCTCCCCAGCCCCTGGCAGGACAGCTTTCTTT; CDR3 protein: CASSPAPGRTAFF
D gene: NA; clone size: NA; J gene: TRBJ2-5; V gene: TRBV3-1; CDR3 DNA: TGTGCCAGCAGCTCAAAACAGCTCACCAACCAAGAGACCCAGTACTTC; CDR3 protein: CASSSKQLTNQETQYF
D gene: NA; clone size: few; J gene: TRBJ1-4; V gene: TRBV7-2; CDR3 DNA: TGTGCCAGCAGCCCTCGCGCGGGAGGGTGGGAAAAACTGTTTTTT; CDR3 protein: CASSPRAGGWEKLFF
D gene: NA; clone size: few; J gene: TRBJ1-1; V gene: TRBV10-3; CDR3 DNA: TGTGCCATCAGTGGTCCCGGCCGGAACACTGAAGCTTTCTTT; CDR3 protein: CAISGPGRNTEAFF
D gene: NA; clone size: NA; J gene: TRBJ1-2; V gene: TRBV6-5; CDR3 DNA: TGTGCCAGCAGTTACTCAGGGGGGAAGGATGGGCCTAACTATGGCTACACCTTC; CDR3 protein: CASSYSGGKDGPNYGYTF
D gene: NA; clone size: few; J gene: TRBJ1-6; V gene: TRBV12-3/TRBV12-4; CDR3 DNA: TGTGCCAGCAGTTTTGAGGGCTCCTATAATTCACCCCTCCACTTT; CDR3 protein: CASSFEGSYNSPLHF
D gene: TRBD2; clone size: NA; J gene: TRBJ2-3; V gene: TRBV20-1; CDR3 DNA: TGCAGTGCTAGACGATTAGCGGGGTTCACAGATACGCAGTATTTT; CDR3 protein: CSARRLAGFTDTQYF
D gene: TRBD2; clone size: few; J gene: TRBJ2-5; V gene: TRBV29-1; CDR3 DNA: TGCAGCGTTGAAGATCCTTTTGGGACTAGCATATCAGAGACCCAGTACTTC; CDR3 protein: CSVEDPFGTSISETQYF
D gene: TRBD2; clone size: NA; J gene: TRBJ2-1; V gene: TRBV6-1; CDR3 DNA: TGTGCCAGCAGACGACCTCCGGGACTAGAACCAGACAATGAGCGGTTCTTC; CDR3 protein: CASRRPPGLEPDNERFF
D gene: NA; clone size: NA; J gene: TRBJ1-6; V gene: TRBV4-2; CDR3 DNA: TGTGCCAGCAGCCAAGCCGGGAGGGGAGATAATTCACCCCTCCACTTT; CDR3 protein: CASSQAGRGDNSPLHF
D gene: NA; clone size: few; J gene: TRBJ1-5; V gene: TRBV4-1; CDR3 DNA: TGCGCCAGCAGCCAATTGGGGAACAATCAGCCCCAGCATTTT; CDR3 protein: CASSQLGNNQPQHF
D gene: TRBD2; clone size: NA; J gene: TRBJ2-6; V gene: TRBV12-3/TRBV12-4; CDR3 DNA: TGTGCCAGCAGTTCACCGACTAGCGCCAACTCTGGGGCCAACGTCCTGACTTTC; CDR3 protein: CASSSPTSANSGANVLTF
D gene: TRBD2; clone size: few; J gene: TRBJ2-5; V gene: TRBV5-1; CDR3 DNA: TGCGCCAGCAGCTTGGCTAGCGGGACGTCAGAGACCCAGTACTTC; CDR3 protein: CASSLASGTSETQYF